Shown below are 22 T cell receptor beta chains from a single sample sequenced in a study of CD8+ T cells in alopecia areata. Isolated RNA was reverse transcribed into cDNA used as the sequencing template. Data came from immunoSEQ multiplex PCR; TCRdb stores just in-frame clones and leaves some out. The sample has about 200,000 clones, under 60% seen once. Treatment described: oral pan-JAK inhibitor, 5-10 mg twice daily. The starting material was CD4+ T cells sorted from blood, obtained at week 4, from a patient treated with tofacitinib. These receptors all stem from a human donor with alopecia areata.

The J gene is TRBJ1-1, the V gene TRBV6-5; D unresolved. The CDR3 sequence is 14 residues long. Per the germline V gene, CDR1 is MNHEY and CDR2 is SVGAGI. Trimming cost V 6 bases and J 0 bases, with 11 bases left between them. CDR3 nucleotides: TGTGCCAGCAGCTATGCCTCGGTGAACACTGAAGCTTTCTTT. Translation: CASSYASVNTEAFF.

This clone was seen more than once but under ten times. The chain uses TRBV29-1 and TRBJ1-2, with no clear D. The CDR3 runs 13 residues. CDR1 is SQVTM and CDR2 is ANQGSEA in the germline V gene. Trimming stripped 3 bases from V and 3 bases from J, with 11 bases between. The CDR3 region is CSVDSREYYGYTF. The CDR3 nucleotides read TGCAGCGTTGATAGCCGGGAGTACTATGGCTACACCTTC.

The chain couples TRBV29-1 to TRBJ1-3; D is uncertain. This CDR3 contains 13 residues. Germline V gives CDR1 SQVTM, CDR2 ANQGSEA. V lost 1 base, J lost 3 bases, and 7 bases lay in between. In DNA form, the CDR3 reads TGCAGCGTTGAAGGGCGAGGTGGAAACACCATATATTTT. It translates to CSVEGRGGNTIYF.

The rearrangement links TRBV20-1 to TRBJ2-5; weak D call: TRBD1 (5 bases). V lost 8 bases, J lost 5 bases, and 12 bases lay in between. CDR3 length equals 11 residues. The V gene's germline CDR1 is DFQATT and CDR2 SNEGSKA (reference sequence). The CDR3 DNA is TGCAGTCTAAGCAGGGTTGAGACCCAGTACTTC. Its protein product is CSLSRVETQYF.

For the CDR3, the DNA is TGTGCCAGCAGCTTAGCCCTCCAGGGTCCCCAGCATTTT. It specifies CASSLALQGPQHF. The chain has TRBV13 and TRBJ1-5; possibly TRBD1 for D (5 bases). The CDR3 has 13 amino acids. Trimming took off 1 base at V and 10 bases at J, with 11 bases between the two ends. CDR1 is PRHDT and CDR2 is FYEKMQ in the germline V gene (reference sequence).

The chain couples TRBV10-2 to TRBJ2-1; 8 nucleotides agree with TRBD2. Germline V gene sequence: CDR1 WSHSY, CDR2 SAAADI. The CDR3 has 17 amino acids. The ends lost 7 bases at V and 5 bases at J; junction bases unmatched: 16. CDR3 DNA: TGCGCCAGCACTCCCGGAGGCGGGGGGCCTTTGCACAATGAGCAGTTCTTC. Protein product: CASTPGGGGPLHNEQFF.

This clone was picked up one time. The rearrangement uses TRBV9 and TRBJ1-2; possibly TRBD1 for D (6 bases). From germline, CDR1 is SGDLS and CDR2 YYNGEE. V dropped 3 bases and J dropped 4 bases, with 13 bases sitting between them. The CDR3 totals 14 residues. The CDR3 nucleotides read TGTGCCAGCAGCGAGACAGGTTCCCCCTATGGCTACACCTTC. Amino acids: CASSETGSPYGYTF.

This clone appeared a few times. The chain joins TRBV30 to TRBJ1-1; perhaps TRBD1 as D (5 bases). V lost 4 bases, J lost 12 bases, and 24 bases lay in between. CDR1 is GTSNPN and CDR2 is SVGIG in the germline V gene (reference sequence). The CDR3 has 14 amino acids. The CDR3 region is CAWKGASWDDKSFF. DNA of the CDR3: TGTGCCTGGAAAGGGGCCTCCTGGGACGACAAATCTTTCTTT.

This sequence joins TRBV9 and TRBJ2-1, with 9 nucleotides matching TRBD2. The trim removed 0 bases at V and 0 bases at J, leaving 1 base unmatched. CDR3 length: 16 residues. Germline V gene data show CDR1 as SGDLS and CDR2 as YYNGEE. CDR3 DNA: TGTGCCAGCAGCGTAGCTAGCGGGGCCTCCTACAATGAGCAGTTCTTC. It specifies CASSVASGASYNEQFF.

The rearrangement links TRBV4-3 to TRBJ1-2; 8 bases line up with TRBD1. This CDR3 is built from 13 residues. With V trimmed by 4 bases and J by 8 bases, 6 bases remained unmatched. Germline-derived CDR1 and CDR2 are LGHNA and YSLEER. The CDR3 region has the DNA TGCGCCAGCAGCCTAGACAGGGGAGGAGGCTACACCTTC. It translates to CASSLDRGGGYTF.

CDR3 region: CASATGGSEDTEAFF. CDR3 in DNA: TGTGCCAGCGCCACCGGGGGGTCGGAGGACACTGAAGCTTTCTTT. The chain joins TRBV21-1 to TRBJ1-1. TRBV21-1 is a pseudogene. The CDR3 covers 15 residues.

The V and J genes are TRBV29-1 and TRBJ1-6; D is possibly TRBD1 (5 bases). V was pared by 4 bases and J by 7 bases, with 11 bases between. The germline gives CDR1 SQVTM, CDR2 ANQGSEA. The CDR3 is made up of 13 amino acids. The CDR3 spells CSVVDGGNSPLHF. DNA for the CDR3: TGCAGCGTTGTTGACGGGGGAAATTCACCCCTCCACTTT.

The rearrangement links TRBV7-9 to TRBJ1-2; D ambiguous. V shed 0 bases and J shed 4 bases, with 6 bases lying between them. The CDR3 has 13 amino acids. Germline V gene data show CDR1 as SEHNR and CDR2 as FQNEAQ (reference sequence). CDR3 residues: CASSLAGSYGYTF. For the CDR3, the DNA is TGTGCCAGCAGCTTAGCAGGCAGCTATGGCTACACCTTC.

This clone showed up just a few times. V and J are TRBV18 and TRBJ2-3; D unresolved. Trimming left V 3 bases short and J 6 bases short, with 10 bases between. Germline V lookup: CDR1 KGHSH, CDR2 LQKENI. This CDR3 has 13 residues. The CDR3 region is CASSPSLRDTQYF. The CDR3, as DNA: TGTGCCAGCTCACCGTCTCTCCGGGATACGCAGTATTTT. The entire variable domain, with the rest obtained from reference TRBV18 and TRBJ2-3, is as follows: NAGVMQNPRHLVRRRGQEARLRCSPMKGHSHVYWYRQLPEEGLKFMVYLQKENIIDESGMPKERFSAEFPKEGPSILRIQQVVRGDSAAYFCASSPSLRDTQYFGPGTRLTVL.

A word on this clone: Given a much more abundant clone one base away, this may be a read error. CDR3 region: CASSSTGDPYEQYF. The CDR3 DNA follows: TGTGCCAGCAGCTCGACAGGGGACCCCTACGAGCAGTACTTC. V and J are TRBV7-9 and TRBJ2-7; 8 nucleotides agree with TRBD1. Germline V gene data show CDR1 as SEHNR and CDR2 as FQNEAQ (reference sequence). The CDR3 is 14 amino acids. Trimming cost V 4 bases and J 2 bases; bases outside gene matches: 4.

This clone was seen only a few times. The chain links TRBV7-2 to TRBJ2-7; weak D call: TRBD2 (5 bases). The V gene lost 1 base and the J gene lost 12 bases, with 13 bases spanning the gap. Germline lookup yields CDR1 SGHTA and CDR2 FQGNSA. The CDR3 is 12 amino acids. CDR3 region: CASSLGAAVTYF. The CDR3 DNA reads as TGTGCCAGCAGCTTAGGGGCAGCGGTTACGTACTTC.

The genes are TRBV11-2 and TRBJ1-1; 9 bases fit TRBD1. Trimming removed 5 bases from V and 5 bases from J; junction bases left unmatched: 12. The CDR3 is made up of 16 amino acids. Germline loops: CDR1 SGHAT, CDR2 FQNNGV. CDR3 residues: CASSPGTGRVRTEAFF. CDR3 nucleotides: TGTGCCAGCAGCCCGGGGACAGGGAGGGTGAGAACTGAAGCTTTCTTT.

This sequence joins TRBV11-2 and TRBJ1-2, with D perhaps matching TRBD1 (5 bases). V was cut by 1 base and J by 0 bases, with 9 bases left in between. The V gene's germline CDR1 is SGHAT and CDR2 FQNNGV. The CDR3 extends over 15 amino acids. CDR3 residues: CASSLGRGPNYGYTF. The CDR3 nucleotides are TGTGCCAGCAGCTTAGGCCGGGGACCTAACTATGGCTACACCTTC.

The chain recombines TRBV5-6 with TRBJ2-7, with D perhaps TRBD1 (7 bases). This CDR3 comprises 13 residues. Germline V gene lookup returns CDR1 SGHDT and CDR2 YYEEEE. Trimming removed 3 bases from V and 2 bases from J, with 9 bases in between. The CDR3 spells CASSSRGAYEQYF. The DNA for the CDR3 is TGTGCCAGCAGCTCCAGGGGGGCCTACGAGCAGTACTTC.

V is TRBV6-5 and J is TRBJ2-3; no clear D. Deletions cut 6 bases from V and 12 bases from J, with 19 bases between. Germline lookup yields CDR1 MNHEY and CDR2 SVGAGI. This CDR3 spans 13 amino acids. The CDR3 bases are TGTGCCAGCAGAGACCCTATTCTTTACATACAGTATTTT. It yields the protein CASRDPILYIQYF.

The chain has TRBV29-1 and TRBJ2-2; weak D call: TRBD2 (5 bases). Germline lookup yields CDR1 SQVTM and CDR2 ANQGSEA. Deletions cut 6 bases from V and 5 bases from J, with 13 bases between. CDR3 size: 13 residues. The CDR3 loop reads CSVLKRSTGELFF. In DNA form, the CDR3 reads TGCAGCGTCTTGAAGCGGAGTACCGGGGAGCTGTTTTTT.

The rearrangement links TRBV20-1 to TRBJ1-1; D unresolved. Germline-derived CDR1 and CDR2 are DFQATT and SNEGSKA (reference sequence). Trimming removed 7 bases from V and 10 bases from J, with 13 bases in between. The CDR3 extends over 10 amino acids. The CDR3 coding sequence is TGCAGTGGTCTAGCGGGGATAGCTTTCTTT. Its protein product is CSGLAGIAFF.